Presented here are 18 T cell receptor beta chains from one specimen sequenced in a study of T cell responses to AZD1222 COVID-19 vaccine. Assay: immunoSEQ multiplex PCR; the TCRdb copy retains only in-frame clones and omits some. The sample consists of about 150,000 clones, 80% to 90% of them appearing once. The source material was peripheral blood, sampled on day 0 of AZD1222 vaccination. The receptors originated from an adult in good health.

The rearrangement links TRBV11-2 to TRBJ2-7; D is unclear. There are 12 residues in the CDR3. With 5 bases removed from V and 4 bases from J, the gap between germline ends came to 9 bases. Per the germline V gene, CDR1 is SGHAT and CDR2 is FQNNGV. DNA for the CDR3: TGTGCCAGCAGCCACTCCGAGTACGAGCAGTACTTC. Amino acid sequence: CASSHSEYEQYF.

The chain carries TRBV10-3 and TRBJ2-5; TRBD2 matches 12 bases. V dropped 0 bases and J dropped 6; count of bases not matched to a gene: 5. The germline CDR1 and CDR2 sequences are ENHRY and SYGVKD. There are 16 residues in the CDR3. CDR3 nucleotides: TGTGCCATCAGTGAGTCGACTAGCGGGGGTATGAAGACCCAGTACTTC. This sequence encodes CAISESTSGGMKTQYF.

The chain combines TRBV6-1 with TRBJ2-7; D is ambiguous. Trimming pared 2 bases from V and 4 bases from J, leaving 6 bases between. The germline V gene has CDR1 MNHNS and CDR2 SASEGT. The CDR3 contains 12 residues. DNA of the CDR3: TGTGCCAGCAGTGAAAGCAGGTACGAGCAGTACGTC. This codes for CASSESRYEQYV.

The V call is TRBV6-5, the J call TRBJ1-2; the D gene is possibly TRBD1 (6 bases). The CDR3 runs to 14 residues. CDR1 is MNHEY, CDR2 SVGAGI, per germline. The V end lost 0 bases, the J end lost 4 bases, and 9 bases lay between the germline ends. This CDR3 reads CASSYSDSSYGYTF. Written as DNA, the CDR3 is TGTGCCAGCAGTTACTCGGACAGCTCCTATGGCTACACCTTC.

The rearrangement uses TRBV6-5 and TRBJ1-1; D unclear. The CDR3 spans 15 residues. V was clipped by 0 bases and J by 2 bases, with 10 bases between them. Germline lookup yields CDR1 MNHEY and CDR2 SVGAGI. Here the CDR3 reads CASSYSIAGNTEAFF. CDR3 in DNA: TGTGCCAGCAGTTACTCGATAGCGGGAAACACTGAAGCTTTCTTT.

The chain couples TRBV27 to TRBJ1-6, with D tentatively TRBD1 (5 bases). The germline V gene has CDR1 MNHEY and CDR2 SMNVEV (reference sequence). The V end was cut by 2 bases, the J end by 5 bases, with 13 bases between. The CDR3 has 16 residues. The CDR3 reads CASSLGDGFNNSPLHF. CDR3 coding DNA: TGTGCCAGCAGTTTAGGGGACGGTTTTAATAATTCACCCCTCCACTTT.

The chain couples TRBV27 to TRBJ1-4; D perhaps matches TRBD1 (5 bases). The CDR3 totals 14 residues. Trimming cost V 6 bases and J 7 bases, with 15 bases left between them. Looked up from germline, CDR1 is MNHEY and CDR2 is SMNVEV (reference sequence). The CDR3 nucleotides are TGTGCCAGCAGCAGAGGGGCGCGGGGTGAAAAACTGTTTTTT. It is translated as CASSRGARGEKLFF.

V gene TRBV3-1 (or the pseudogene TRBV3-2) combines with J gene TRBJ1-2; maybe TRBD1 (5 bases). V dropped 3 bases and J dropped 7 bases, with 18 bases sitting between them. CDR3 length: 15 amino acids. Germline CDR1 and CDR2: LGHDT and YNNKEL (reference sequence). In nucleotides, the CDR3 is TGTGCCAGCAGCCACCGACAGCCAACCTTGGGTGGCTACACCTTC. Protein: CASSHRQPTLGGYTF.

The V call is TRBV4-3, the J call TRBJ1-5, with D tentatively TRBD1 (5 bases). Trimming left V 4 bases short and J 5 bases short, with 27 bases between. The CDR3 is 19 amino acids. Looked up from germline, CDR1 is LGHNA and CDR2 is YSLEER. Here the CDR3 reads CASSPRADSWLTSYQPQHF. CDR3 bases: TGCGCCAGCAGCCCTAGAGCTGACAGTTGGTTAACTTCCTATCAGCCCCAGCATTTT.

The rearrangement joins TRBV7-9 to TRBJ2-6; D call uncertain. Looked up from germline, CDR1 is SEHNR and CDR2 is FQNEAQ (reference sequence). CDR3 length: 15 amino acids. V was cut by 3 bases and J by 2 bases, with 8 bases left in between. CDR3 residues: CASSLLAAGANVLTF. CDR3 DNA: TGTGCCAGCAGCTTGTTGGCAGCTGGGGCCAACGTCCTGACTTTC.

The CDR3 nucleotides read TGTGCCAGCAGCCGGCGGGGGGACAGGGGACACGAGCAGTACTTC. As protein: CASSRRGDRGHEQYF. This chain joins TRBV5-6 and TRBJ2-7; 10 nucleotides match TRBD1. The ends lost 4 bases at V and 5 bases at J; junction bases unmatched: 9. Germline CDR1 is SGHDT and CDR2 is YYEEEE. CDR3 length: 15 residues.

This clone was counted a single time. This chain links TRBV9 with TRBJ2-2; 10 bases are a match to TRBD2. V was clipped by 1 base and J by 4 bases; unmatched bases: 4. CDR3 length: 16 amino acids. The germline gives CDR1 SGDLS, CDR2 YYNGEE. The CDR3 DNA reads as TGTGCCAGCAGCGTAACTAGCGGGGTTGTCACCGGGGAGCTGTTTTTT. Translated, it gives CASSVTSGVVTGELFF.

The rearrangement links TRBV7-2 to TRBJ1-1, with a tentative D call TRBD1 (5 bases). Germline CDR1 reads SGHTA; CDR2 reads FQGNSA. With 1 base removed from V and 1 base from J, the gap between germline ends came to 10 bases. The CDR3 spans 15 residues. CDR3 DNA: TGTGCCAGCAGCTTAGACGGGGCTCCGAACACTGAAGCTTTCTTT. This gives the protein CASSLDGAPNTEAFF.

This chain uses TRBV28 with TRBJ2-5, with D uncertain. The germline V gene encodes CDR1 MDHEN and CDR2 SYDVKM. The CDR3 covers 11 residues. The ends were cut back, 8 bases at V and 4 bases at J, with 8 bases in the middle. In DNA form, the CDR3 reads TGTGCCAGCGCGCAGCTAGAGACCCAGTACTTC. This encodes CASAQLETQYF.

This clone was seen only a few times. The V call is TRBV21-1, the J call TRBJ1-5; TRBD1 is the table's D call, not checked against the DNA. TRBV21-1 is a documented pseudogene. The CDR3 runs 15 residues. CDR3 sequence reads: CASSKVPGNNQPQHF. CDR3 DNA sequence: TGTGCCAGCAGCAAAGTTCCAGGGAACAATCAGCCCCAGCATTTT.

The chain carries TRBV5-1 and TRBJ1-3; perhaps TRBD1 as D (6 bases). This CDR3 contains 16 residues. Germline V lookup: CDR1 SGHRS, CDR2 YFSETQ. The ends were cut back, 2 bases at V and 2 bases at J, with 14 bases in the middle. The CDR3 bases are TGCGCCAGCAGCTTAGCTACAGGGTCTACTGGAAACACCATATATTTT. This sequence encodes CASSLATGSTGNTIYF.

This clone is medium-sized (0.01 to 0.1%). The CDR3 region has the DNA TGTGCCAGCAGTGAATTTCAGGGTCCCGCATTGCTTAACTATGGCTACACCTTC. Translating it yields CASSEFQGPALLNYGYTF. The V call is TRBV2, the J call TRBJ1-2; weak D call: TRBD1 (5 bases). CDR3 size: 18 residues. Germline V lookup: CDR1 SNHLY, CDR2 FYNNEI. Trimming cost V 2 bases and J 1 base, with 20 bases left between them. Full variable domain (rest looked up from reference TRBV2 and TRBJ1-2): EPEVTQTPSHQVTQMGQEVILRCVPISNHLYFYWYRQILGQKVEFLVSFYNNEISEKSEIFDDQFSVERPDGSNFTLKIRSTKLEDSAMYFCASSEFQGPALLNYGYTFGSGTRLTVV.

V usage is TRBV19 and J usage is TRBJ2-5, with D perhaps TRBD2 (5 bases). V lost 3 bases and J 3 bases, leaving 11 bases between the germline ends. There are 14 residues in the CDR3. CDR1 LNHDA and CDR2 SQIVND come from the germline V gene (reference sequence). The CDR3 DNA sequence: TGTGCCAGTAGTATCAACGGGATAGAAGAGACCCAGTACTTC. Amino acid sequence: CASSINGIEETQYF.